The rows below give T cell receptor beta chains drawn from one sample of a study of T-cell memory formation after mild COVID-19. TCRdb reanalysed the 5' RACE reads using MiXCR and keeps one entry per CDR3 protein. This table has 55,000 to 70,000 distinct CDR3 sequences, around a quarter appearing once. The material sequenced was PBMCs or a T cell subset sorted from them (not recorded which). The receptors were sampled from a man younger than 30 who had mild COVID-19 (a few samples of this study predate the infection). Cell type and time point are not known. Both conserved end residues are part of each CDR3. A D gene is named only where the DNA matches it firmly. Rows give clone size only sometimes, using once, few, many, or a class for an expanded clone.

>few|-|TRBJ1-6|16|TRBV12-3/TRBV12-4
TGTGCCAGCCTCAAAAGGGACATATTGACCCGTTCACCCCTCCACTTT
CASLKRDILTRSPLHF
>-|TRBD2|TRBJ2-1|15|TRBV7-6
TGTGCCAGCAGCTTGCTAGCGGGGGGGCCAAGTGAGCAGTTCTTC
CASSLLAGGPSEQFF
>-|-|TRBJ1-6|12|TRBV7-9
TGTGCCAGCAGCTTAGGTCACTCACCCCTCCACTTT
CASSLGHSPLHF
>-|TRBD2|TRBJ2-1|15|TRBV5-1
TGCGCCAGCAGCTCCGGGACTAGCGGTTTCAATGAGCAGTTCTTC
CASSSGTSGFNEQFF
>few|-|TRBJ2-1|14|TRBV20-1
TGCAGTGCTCCGGGGTTCCGCAACCCGAATGAGCAGTTCTTC
CSAPGFRNPNEQFF
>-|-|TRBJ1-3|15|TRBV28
TGTGCCAGCAGTTTATGGTCGGGGTCTGGAAACACCATATATTTT
CASSLWSGSGNTIYF
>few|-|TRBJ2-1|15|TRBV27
TGTGCCAGCCAACGATCGGATAGCTCCTACAATGAGCAGTTCTTC
CASQRSDSSYNEQFF
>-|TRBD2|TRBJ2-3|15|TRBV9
TGTGCCAGCAGCGTAGTCGGGGCGGGGGGAGATACGCAGTATTTT
CASSVVGAGGDTQYF
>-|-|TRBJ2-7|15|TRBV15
TGTGCCACCAGCAACCGGGCTTACAGGGTAGATGTGCAGTACTTC
CATSNRAYRVDVQYF
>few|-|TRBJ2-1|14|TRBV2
TGTGCCAGCAGTGGGACCGTTAGGGAGGATGAGCAGTTCTTC
CASSGTVREDEQFF
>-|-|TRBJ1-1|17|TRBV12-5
TGTGCTAGTGGTTTGCAAGCCCGACTTTACATGAACACTGAAGCTTTCTTT
CASGLQARLYMNTEAFF
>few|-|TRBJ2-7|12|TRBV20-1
TGCAGTGCTAGACAGGGACGCTACGAGCAGTACTTC
CSARQGRYEQYF
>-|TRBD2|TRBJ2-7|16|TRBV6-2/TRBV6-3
TGTGCCAGCAGTTACCCCAATAGCGGGGGGGCCTACGAGCAGTACTTC
CASSYPNSGGAYEQYF
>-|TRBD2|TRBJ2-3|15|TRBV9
TGTGCCAGCAGCTTGACTAGCGGGGTGGCAGATACGCAGTATTTT
CASSLTSGVADTQYF
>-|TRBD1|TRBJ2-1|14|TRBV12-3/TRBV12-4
TGTGCCAGCAGACTCCGGGACAGGGGCTATGAGCAGTTCTTC
CASRLRDRGYEQFF
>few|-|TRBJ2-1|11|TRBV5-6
TGTGCCAGCAGCACCAGTCGGGAGCAGTTCTTC
CASSTSREQFF
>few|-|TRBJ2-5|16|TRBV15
TGTGCCACCAGCAGAGATCGGGCGGGGGACAGGGAGACCCAGTACTTC
CATSRDRAGDRETQYF
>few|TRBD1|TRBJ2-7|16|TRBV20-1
TGCAGTGCTAGAAGATTGGGACAGGGGCCCACCTACGAGCAGTACTTC
CSARRLGQGPTYEQYF
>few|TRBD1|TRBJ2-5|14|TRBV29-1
TGCAGCGTACGTGAGACAGGGGTTTTGGAGACCCAGTACTTC
CSVRETGVLETQYF
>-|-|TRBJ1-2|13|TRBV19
TGTGCCAGTAGTATGAACAGGAACTATGGCTACACCTTC
CASSMNRNYGYTF
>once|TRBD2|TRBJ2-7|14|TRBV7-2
TGTGCCAGCAGCGTGACTAGCGGGGGGGTCGAGCAGTACTTC
CASSVTSGGVEQYF
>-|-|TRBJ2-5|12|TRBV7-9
TGTGCCAGCAGCCCCGCCCTGGGGGCCCAGTACTTC
CASSPALGAQYF
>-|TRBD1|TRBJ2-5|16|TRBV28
TGTGCCAGCAGCGACAGGGCTCTAATTGCCCAAGAGACCCAGTACTTC
CASSDRALIAQETQYF
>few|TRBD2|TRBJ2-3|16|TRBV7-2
TGTGCCAGCAGCTCGAGACTAGCGGGAGCCACAGATACGCAGTATTTT
CASSSRLAGATDTQYF
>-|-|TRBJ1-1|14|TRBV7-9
TGTGCCAGCAGCCCAAGGGGGGAGAACACTGAAGCTTTCTTT
CASSPRGENTEAFF
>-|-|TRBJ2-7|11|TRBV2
TGTGCCAGCAGTAGTGCCTACGAGCAGTACTTC
CASSSAYEQYF
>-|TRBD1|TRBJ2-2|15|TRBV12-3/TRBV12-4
TGTGCCAGCGCCGACACAGGGGCGTACACCGGGGAGCTGTTTTTT
CASADTGAYTGELFF
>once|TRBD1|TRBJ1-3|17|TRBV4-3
TGCGCCAGCAGCCAAGATCTCGGGCAGGGGGCGAGAAACACCATATATTTT
CASSQDLGQGARNTIYF
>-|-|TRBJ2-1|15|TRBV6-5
TGTGCCAGCAGCTGGCCGGGACTGGGCGTCGGTGAGCAGTTCTTC
CASSWPGLGVGEQFF
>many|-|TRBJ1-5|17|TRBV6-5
TGTGCCAGCAGCGAACGGACGGGTACCTATAGCAATCAGCCCCAGCATTTT
CASSERTGTYSNQPQHF
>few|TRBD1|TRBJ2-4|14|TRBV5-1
TGCGCCAGCAGCTTAAGGACAGGGGAAAACATTCAGTACTTC
CASSLRTGENIQYF
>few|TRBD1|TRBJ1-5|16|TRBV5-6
TGTGCCAGCAGCGTGGGGACAGGGGATAGCAATCAGCCCCAGCATTTT
CASSVGTGDSNQPQHF
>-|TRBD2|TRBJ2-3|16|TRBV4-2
TGTGCCAGCAGCCAGCTAGCGGGGGGGCAGGTAGATACGCAGTATTTT
CASSQLAGGQVDTQYF
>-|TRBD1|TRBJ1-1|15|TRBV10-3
TGTGCCATCAGTGAGGCGGGACAGCCGAACACTGAAGCTTTCTTT
CAISEAGQPNTEAFF
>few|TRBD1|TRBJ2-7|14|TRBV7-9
TGTGCCAGCAGCTGGGACAGGGAATCCTACGAGCAGTACTTC
CASSWDRESYEQYF
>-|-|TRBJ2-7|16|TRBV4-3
TGCGCCAGCAGCCAAGGTGCAGGTGCCAGCTCCTACGAGCAGTACTTC
CASSQGAGASSYEQYF
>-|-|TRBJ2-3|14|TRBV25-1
TGTGCCAGCAGTGACCCGGGAAGCACAGATACGCAGTATTTT
CASSDPGSTDTQYF
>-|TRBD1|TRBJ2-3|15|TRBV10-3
TGTGCCATCAGTGAGGGGACAGGGTCGACAGATACGCAGTATTTT
CAISEGTGSTDTQYF
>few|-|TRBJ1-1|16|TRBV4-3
TGCGCCAGCAGCCAAGATGGGGGGCGCTTGAACACTGAAGCTTTCTTT
CASSQDGGRLNTEAFF
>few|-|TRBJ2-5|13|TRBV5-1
TGCGCCAGCAGCCTGGATACCCAAGAGACCCAGTACTTC
CASSLDTQETQYF
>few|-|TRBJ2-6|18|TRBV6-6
TGTGCCAGCAGGTTTGAGGTCGGCGGCGTCTCTGGGGCCAACGTCCTGACTTTC
CASRFEVGGVSGANVLTF
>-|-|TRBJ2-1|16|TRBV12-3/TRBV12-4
TGTGCCAGCAGTTTTGTGCCGGGCCGCTCCTACAATGAGCAGTTCTTC
CASSFVPGRSYNEQFF
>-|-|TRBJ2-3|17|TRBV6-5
TGTGCCAGCCGTAGGGGGGGGGGAGAATCGCCTCCAGATACGCAGTATTTT
CASRRGGGESPPDTQYF
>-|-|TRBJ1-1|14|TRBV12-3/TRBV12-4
TGTGCCAGCAGTGCCCTAGGCTTCAACACTGAAGCTTTCTTT
CASSALGFNTEAFF